The T cell receptor (beta chain) described here comes from a study of cytomegalovirus exposure and HLA in healthy donors. Across the whole study: Counted in an early data release were roughly 87 million unique TCRs from HLA-typed donors. Study observations and caveats: Later analysis revealed greater clonal expansion in HLA-associated TCR beta chains than in equally common others. Despite most TCR sequences being rare, some public TCRs occurred in many donors. In a later analysis, parvovirus B19, influenza, CMV and Epstein-Barr virus appeared linked to several top co-occurrence clusters.

Details on this clone: Its matching antigen is unknown.

Both 60 Vbeta primers and 13 Jbeta primers went into the PCR. The protocol was immunoSEQ multiplex PCR, while the TCRdb copy is restricted to in-frame clones and leaves out a portion. The sample consists of over 130,000 clones, 70% to 90% of them appearing once. The CDR3 spans 19 residues. Germline V CDR1 and CDR2: PRHDT, FYEKMQ (reference sequence). Trimming took 4 bases from V and 2 from J; bases not matched to a gene: 15. This receptor was obtained from a woman between 35 and 50 years old in good health and CMV-seronegative. The chain uses TRBV13 and TRBJ2-3, with TRBD2 matching over 10 bases. The sample taken for sequencing was PBMCs. The CDR3 nucleotides are TGTGCCAGCAGCTCCCTAGGCGCGAGCGGGAGGGGGGCCACAGATACGCAGTATTTT. It codes for CASSSLGASGRGATDTQYF.